The 27 T cell receptor beta chains listed next were all sequenced from one sample in a study of pediatric ulcerative colitis. Only in-frame clones appear in the TCRdb table, and some are missing; sequencing was by immunoSEQ multiplex PCR. The sample records about 35,000 clones, roughly three quarters being singletons. Rectal tissue came from one to two pinch biopsies taken at colonoscopy. The sequencing sample was made of gut tissue. The origin of the receptors is a boy between 5 and 17 years old with mild ulcerative colitis.

In its sample, this clone was seen once. This rearrangement joins TRBV5-1 to TRBJ1-2; TRBD1 is a possible D gene (5 bases). The length of the CDR3 is 17 residues. The V gene lost 4 bases and the J gene lost 0 bases, with 19 bases spanning the gap. The germline CDR1 and CDR2 sequences are SGHRS and YFSETQ. CDR3 nucleotide sequence: TGCGCCAGCAGCACCGGGACGGTGGGTCCCACTAACTATGGCTACACCTTC. Translated, it gives CASSTGTVGPTNYGYTF.

This clone showed up just a few times. The genes are TRBV11-3 and TRBJ2-5; D call uncertain. The CDR3 contains 13 residues. V dropped 0 bases and J dropped 4 bases, with 6 bases sitting between them. The germline V gene encodes CDR1 SGHNT and CDR2 YENEEA. Here the CDR3 reads CASSLDPRETQYF. CDR3 in DNA: TGTGCCAGCAGCTTAGATCCCCGAGAGACCCAGTACTTC. The entire variable domain, with the rest obtained from reference TRBV11-3 and TRBJ2-5, is as follows: EAGVVQSPRYKIIEKKQPVAFWCNPISGHNTLYWYLQNLGQGPELLIRYENEEAVDDSQLPKDRFSAERLKGVDSTLKIQPAELGDSAVYLCASSLDPRETQYFGPGTRLLVL.

V gene TRBV5-1 combines with J gene TRBJ1-6; D unresolved. V lost 0 bases, J lost 2 bases, and 18 bases lay in between. The CDR3 contains 19 residues. Per the germline V gene, CDR1 is SGHRS and CDR2 is YFSETQ. CDR3 nucleotides: TGCGCCAGCAGCTTGGAAGGGTCCCTTGAAGGAACCTATAATTCACCCCTCCACTTT. Its protein product is CASSLEGSLEGTYNSPLHF.

The rearrangement uses TRBV19 and TRBJ1-6; weak D call: TRBD1 (6 bases). The CDR3 contains 16 residues. Germline assignment: CDR1 LNHDA and CDR2 SQIVND (reference sequence). V lost 1 base to trimming and J lost 8 bases, with 15 bases between them. The CDR3 reads CASSIGTWTAYSPLHF. In DNA, the CDR3 is TGTGCCAGTAGTATAGGAACTTGGACAGCCTATTCACCCCTCCACTTT. The full variable domain, completed using reference TRBV19 and TRBJ1-6, is DGGITQSPKYLFRKEGQNVTLSCEQNLNHDAMYWYRQDPGQGLRLIYYSQIVNDFQKGDIAEGYSVSREKKESFPLTVTSAQKNPTAFYLCASSIGTWTAYSPLHFGNGTRLTVT.

The chain carries TRBV27 and TRBJ2-1; D may be TRBD2 (7 bases). Germline V gene data show CDR1 as MNHEY and CDR2 as SMNVEV (reference sequence). This CDR3 region has 13 residues. Trimming took 6 bases from V and 9 from J, leaving 15 bases between them. Here the CDR3 reads CASSGGPAGEQFF. The CDR3 bases are TGTGCCAGCAGCGGGGGGCCCGCCGGTGAGCAGTTCTTC.

This clone was picked up a small number of times. The chain combines TRBV4-1 with TRBJ1-1; D is perhaps TRBD1 (5 bases). This CDR3 contains 16 residues. V was clipped by 2 bases and J by 5 bases, with 18 bases between them. Looked up from germline, CDR1 is MGHRA and CDR2 is YSYEKL. The CDR3 region has the DNA TGCGCCAGCAGCCAATCGTTAAGGCAGGGAGCAACTGAAGCTTTCTTT. This gives the protein CASSQSLRQGATEAFF.

The J gene is TRBJ2-1, the V gene TRBV11-3; no definite D call. Trimming took off 0 bases at V and 8 bases at J, with 11 bases between the two ends. CDR3 length: 14 amino acids. In germline, CDR1 is SGHNT, CDR2 YENEEA. The CDR3 coding sequence is TGTGCCAGCAGCTTAGATCTGCTACGCCATGAGCAGTTCTTC. Translation: CASSLDLLRHEQFF.

The chain uses TRBV4-2 and TRBJ1-4; TRBD1 matches 9 bases. CDR1 LGHNA and CDR2 YNFKEQ come from the germline V gene. V shed 1 base and J 4 bases; nucleotides not matched to a gene: 4. The CDR3 runs to 16 residues. CDR3 sequence: CASSQGQGQGNEKLFF. The CDR3, as DNA: TGTGCCAGCAGCCAAGGACAGGGACAGGGTAATGAAAAACTGTTTTTT.

DNA of the CDR3: TGTGCCAGCAGCTTAGCTGGCCTGACAGGGGGAGATAACTATGGCTACACCTTC. Translating gives CASSLAGLTGGDNYGYTF. The chain employs TRBV7-8 and TRBJ1-2; 9 bases fit TRBD1. V lost 0 bases, J lost 1 base, and 9 bases stayed unmatched. Germline V gene data show CDR1 as SGHVS and CDR2 as FQNEAQ. CDR3 size: 18 residues.

This clone was picked up one time. The V and J genes are TRBV4-1 and TRBJ2-1; tentative D call: TRBD2 (6 bases). This CDR3 region has 15 residues. V was cut by 1 base and J by 2 bases, with 9 bases left in between. Germline CDR1 reads MGHRA; CDR2 reads YSYEKL. The CDR3 DNA is TGCGCCAGCAGCCAAGCTTCGGGGGCCTACAATGAGCAGTTCTTC. It codes for CASSQASGAYNEQFF.

The rearrangement uses TRBV10-3 and TRBJ1-1, with a weak D call TRBD1 (5 bases). Trimming took 8 bases from V and 0 from J, leaving 16 bases between them. In germline, CDR1 is ENHRY, CDR2 SYGVKD. The CDR3 is 15 amino acids. The CDR3 region has the DNA TGTGCCATCCCTTTCCCTTGGGGGGTGAACACTGAAGCTTTCTTT. Its protein is CAIPFPWGVNTEAFF.

The chain joins TRBV12-5 to TRBJ1-3; D is unclear. The V end was cut by 6 bases, the J end by 4 bases, with 10 bases between. The CDR3 runs to 13 residues. Germline loops: CDR1 LGHNT, CDR2 FRNRAP. The CDR3 sequence: CASGPDSGNTIYF. Written as DNA, the CDR3 is TGTGCTAGTGGGCCCGACTCGGGAAACACCATATATTTT.

The gene calls are TRBV5-4 and TRBJ2-1, with TRBD1 matching 7 bases. The CDR3 has 13 amino acids. V was pared by 1 base and J by 6 bases, with 1 base of the junction left unmatched. Germline V gives CDR1 SGHNT, CDR2 YYREEE (reference sequence). DNA of the CDR3: TGTGCCAGCAGCTTGACAGGGGTCAATGAGCAGTTCTTC. Translation: CASSLTGVNEQFF.

This chain joins TRBV5-8 and TRBJ1-1; 8 bases match TRBD1. This CDR3 contains 17 residues. CDR1 SGHTS and CDR2 YDEGEE come from the germline V gene. The trim removed 0 bases at V and 6 bases at J, leaving 13 bases unmatched. This chain's CDR3 is CASSLVQGALEGAEAFF. As DNA, the CDR3 is TGTGCCAGCAGCTTGGTCCAGGGGGCTCTAGAAGGAGCTGAAGCTTTCTTT.

V is TRBV14 and J is TRBJ1-6; D ambiguous. This CDR3 spans 18 amino acids. Deletions cut 1 base from V and 0 bases from J, with 13 bases between. The germline CDR1 and CDR2 sequences are SGHDN and FVKESK. The CDR3 sequence: CASSQGIRASSYNSPLHF. As DNA, the CDR3 is TGTGCCAGCAGCCAAGGTATTAGGGCGAGCTCCTATAATTCACCCCTCCACTTT.

Only one count was recorded for this clone. The genes are TRBV7-9 and TRBJ2-2; 7 bases are shared with TRBD1. The CDR3 sequence is 13 residues long. J was trimmed by 9 bases and V by 5 bases; bases with no gene match: 6. CDR1 SEHNR and CDR2 FQNEAQ come from the germline V gene (reference sequence). CDR3 DNA: TGTGCCAGCAGCAACCCACAGGGGTGGGAGCTGTTTTTT. Translating gives CASSNPQGWELFF.

To note about this clone: The junction departs from the called germline gene at one end, perhaps through a read error. This chain links TRBV19 with TRBJ2-7, with 8 positions matching TRBD1. The CDR3 runs to 14 residues. Germline CDR1 is LNHDA and CDR2 is SQIVND (reference sequence). The CDR3 DNA follows: TGTGCCAGTAGCATAGACCAGGGGGCTAGTGAGCAGTACTTC. Its translation: CASSIDQGASEQYF.

The chain uses TRBV4-1 and TRBJ1-2; D may be TRBD1 (6 bases). This CDR3 has 15 residues. V was shortened by 0 bases and J by 2 bases, with 10 bases between the two germline ends. Germline CDR1 and CDR2: MGHRA and YSYEKL. The CDR3 sequence: CASSQDYRENYGYTF. The CDR3 DNA reads TGCGCCAGCAGCCAAGATTACAGGGAAAACTATGGCTACACCTTC.

The CDR3: CASSPLGEYEQFF. The CDR3, as DNA: TGTGCCAGCAGCCCCCTCGGGGAATATGAGCAGTTCTTC. This sequence joins TRBV14 and TRBJ2-1; D might be TRBD2 (5 bases). This CDR3 spans 13 amino acids. Germline values: CDR1 SGHDN, CDR2 FVKESK. V was trimmed by 4 bases and J by 8 bases, leaving 12 bases between them.

V gene TRBV4-2 combines with J gene TRBJ2-3, with D unresolved. The V and J ends lost 4 bases and 2 bases respectively, with 16 bases between them. The CDR3 has 16 residues. Per the germline V gene, CDR1 is LGHNA and CDR2 is YNFKEQ. The CDR3 DNA follows: TGTGCCAGCAGCCGTCGGACGGGTGGGAACACAGATACGCAGTATTTT. Protein: CASSRRTGGNTDTQYF.

The chain uses TRBV11-3 and TRBJ2-3; D gene unclear. In germline, CDR1 is SGHNT, CDR2 YENEEA. There are 13 residues in the CDR3. V lost 1 base and J lost 3, with 5 bases in between. CDR3 amino acids: CASSLGGTDTQYF. The DNA for the CDR3 is TGTGCCAGCAGCTTAGGTGGGACAGATACGCAGTATTTT.

This clone came up a few times. The rearrangement links TRBV2 to TRBJ1-1; 9 nucleotides line up with TRBD1. V was pared by 7 bases and J by 6 bases, with 9 bases of the junction left unmatched. Looked up from germline, CDR1 is SNHLY and CDR2 is FYNNEI. The CDR3 extends over 14 amino acids. DNA for the CDR3: TGTGCCAGCAAAAGGGACAGGGCTGGGGCTGAAGCTTTCTTT. Translating gives CASKRDRAGAEAFF.

The chain is built from TRBV30 and TRBJ2-7, with D tentatively TRBD2 (7 bases). Between the trimmed V and J ends, which lost 3 bases and 5 bases, there was a span of 20 bases. The CDR3 sequence is 15 residues long. From germline, CDR1 is GTSNPN and CDR2 SVGIG (reference sequence). The CDR3 bases are TGTGCCTGGAGCCAAAGTGGGGGGGGGCCCCACGAGCAGTACTTC. Amino acid sequence: CAWSQSGGGPHEQYF.

This chain connects TRBV30 to TRBJ2-7; D possibly corresponds to TRBD2 (6 bases). Per germline, CDR1 GTSNPN and CDR2 SVGIG (reference sequence). The V and J ends lost 3 bases and 0 bases respectively, with 9 bases between them. This CDR3 has 13 amino acids. The CDR3 protein is CAWRSSGSYEQYF. The CDR3 region has the DNA TGTGCCTGGAGAAGTAGCGGCTCCTACGAGCAGTACTTC.

The V and J genes are TRBV5-1 and TRBJ2-3; D uncertain. Trimming stripped 4 bases from V and 4 bases from J, with 7 bases between. Germline values: CDR1 SGHRS, CDR2 YFSETQ. The CDR3 runs 12 residues. CDR3 sequence: CASSTEADTQYF. The CDR3 DNA reads TGCGCCAGCAGCACCGAGGCAGATACGCAGTATTTT.

DNA of the CDR3: TGTGCCAGCGAAGAGCTTATGAACACTGAAGCTTTCTTT. Translation gives CASEELMNTEAFF. V is TRBV6-1 and J is TRBJ1-1; D ambiguous. Trimming cost V 8 bases and J 0 bases, with 10 bases left between them. The CDR3 sequence is 13 residues long. Germline CDR1 is MNHNS and CDR2 is SASEGT.

The genes are TRBV4-1 and TRBJ2-7, with 10 bases fitting TRBD1. The CDR3 totals 14 residues. The trim removed 4 bases at V and 2 bases at J, leaving 2 bases unmatched. CDR1 and CDR2 from the germline V gene are MGHRA and YSYEKL. CDR3 loop: CASSLGQGAYEQYF. The CDR3 nucleotides read TGCGCCAGCAGCCTTGGACAGGGGGCCTACGAGCAGTACTTC.